This entry lists 13 T cell receptor beta chains sequenced from one sample in a study of T cell changes during pregnancy in multiple sclerosis. The protocol was immunoSEQ multiplex PCR, while the TCRdb copy is restricted to in-frame clones and leaves out a portion. Seen here are about 100,000 clones, over 85% observed once, and the top ten hold around 1.2%. Sequences were derived from peripheral blood, sampled in the second trimester of pregnancy. All receptors derive from a female donor with multiple sclerosis, enrolled in a pregnancy study.

The chain joins TRBV7-9 to TRBJ1-2; a possible D gene is TRBD1 (5 bases). Between the trimmed V and J ends, which lost 7 bases and 8 bases, there was a span of 20 bases. Germline loops: CDR1 SEHNR, CDR2 FQNEAQ (reference sequence). CDR3 length equals 14 residues. The CDR3: CASTLITAGGGYTF. The CDR3 nucleotides are TGTGCCAGCACCCTGATTACCGCCGGGGGGGGCTACACCTTC.

V is TRBV7-3 and J is TRBJ2-2; D gene uncertain. CDR1 is SGHTA and CDR2 is FQGTGA in the germline V gene. The length of the CDR3 is 12 residues. Deletions cut 5 bases from V and 6 bases from J, with 7 bases between. In DNA, the CDR3 is TGTGCCAGCAGCACCCGGGCCGGGGAGCTGTTTTTT. Translation: CASSTRAGELFF.

The genes are TRBV10-3 and TRBJ2-7; 7 bases are shared with TRBD1. This CDR3 comprises 15 residues. The V gene's germline CDR1 is ENHRY and CDR2 SYGVKD. J was trimmed by 2 bases and V by 2 bases; bases with no gene match: 6. CDR3: CAISEPLGQAYEQYF. The CDR3 nucleotides are TGTGCCATCAGTGAGCCCCTTGGACAGGCCTACGAGCAGTACTTC.

The chain joins TRBV6-1 to TRBJ2-3; TRBD1 aligns across 12 bases. The V gene's germline CDR1 is MNHNS and CDR2 SASEGT. J was trimmed by 4 bases and V by 3 bases; bases with no gene match: 2. The CDR3 has 15 amino acids. The CDR3 nucleotides are TGTGCCAGCAGTGAGGGACAGGGGGCTGCAGATACGCAGTATTTT. Protein: CASSEGQGAADTQYF.

To note about this clone: This sample includes further DNA sequences coding for the same CDR3. The chain combines TRBV29-1 with TRBJ1-2, with TRBD1 matching over 10 bases. Per germline, CDR1 SQVTM and CDR2 ANQGSEA. CDR3 length equals 15 residues. Trimming cost V 1 base and J 3 bases; bases outside gene matches: 5. CDR3 region: CSVEGGTGADYGYTF. The CDR3 DNA follows: TGCAGCGTTGAAGGCGGGACAGGGGCTGACTATGGCTACACCTTC.

V and J are TRBV19 and TRBJ1-4; 7 bases map to TRBD1. V dropped 9 bases and J dropped 4; count of bases not matched to a gene: 5. The CDR3 extends over 13 amino acids. Germline CDR1 LNHDA, CDR2 SQIVND (reference sequence). CDR3 region: CASRDSLNEKLFF. The CDR3 region has the DNA TGTGCCAGCCGGGACAGTCTTAATGAAAAACTGTTTTTT.

This rearrangement joins TRBV5-1 to TRBJ2-7, with TRBD1 as a possible D gene (5 bases). This CDR3 contains 16 residues. The V and J ends lost 0 bases and 1 base respectively, with 14 bases between them. Looked up from germline, CDR1 is SGHRS and CDR2 is YFSETQ. CDR3 DNA sequence: TGCGCCAGCAGCTTGGCCCCCGACAGTTTATCCTACGAGCAGTACTTC. Translated, it gives CASSLAPDSLSYEQYF. Full variable domain (outside the CDR3, taken from reference TRBV5-1 and TRBJ2-7): KAGVTQTPRYLIKTRGQQVTLSCSPISGHRSVSWYQQTPGQGLQFLFEYFSETQRNKGNFPGRFSGRQFSNSRSEMNVSTLELGDSALYLCASSLAPDSLSYEQYFGPGTRLTVT.

This chain uses TRBV27 with TRBJ1-1; D gene unclear. Germline V gene sequence: CDR1 MNHEY, CDR2 SMNVEV (reference sequence). Trimming left V 8 bases short and J 4 bases short, with 11 bases between. The CDR3 consists of 12 residues. The CDR3 DNA sequence: TGTGCCAGCCGCGCGGGAGGCACTGAAGCTTTCTTT. This codes for CASRAGGTEAFF.

The rearrangement uses TRBV11-2 and TRBJ1-1, with 9 bases that match TRBD1. The CDR3 is 17 amino acids. V lost 4 bases, J lost 1 base, and 10 bases stayed unmatched. CDR1 SGHAT and CDR2 FQNNGV come from the germline V gene. In DNA form, the CDR3 reads TGTGCCAGCAGCTCTAGGGCGGGACAGGGTAAGAACACTGAAGCTTTCTTT. It yields the protein CASSSRAGQGKNTEAFF.

V gene TRBV7-6 combines with J gene TRBJ1-5; TRBD1 matches 9 bases. CDR3 length equals 15 residues. Trimming removed 0 bases from V and 6 bases from J; junction bases left unmatched: 3. The V gene's germline CDR1 is SGHVS and CDR2 FNYEAQ. In DNA form, the CDR3 reads TGTGCCAGCAGCTTAGCGGGACAGGGAGGTCAGCCCCAGCATTTT. It codes for CASSLAGQGGQPQHF.

The chain has TRBV5-6 and TRBJ1-4; TRBD1 matches at 9 bases. With 1 base clipped from V and 8 bases from J, the junction kept 6 bases outside the gene matches. Germline loops: CDR1 SGHDT, CDR2 YYEEEE. This CDR3 is 15 amino acids long. The CDR3 coding sequence is TGTGCCAGCAGCTTGAAGGGGACAGGGTCAGAAAAACTGTTTTTT. As protein: CASSLKGTGSEKLFF.

This clone was observed a single time. As DNA, the CDR3 is TGTGCCAGCAGCTTAAGGGGGCTCAAGTTAGAGACCCAGTACTTC. The encoded protein is CASSLRGLKLETQYF. The chain links TRBV7-9 to TRBJ2-5; 7 positions match TRBD1. The CDR3 length is 15 residues. Germline V gene data show CDR1 as SEHNR and CDR2 as FQNEAQ (reference sequence). The V segment lost 2 bases and the J segment 4 bases; nucleotides outside the gene matches: 7. The variable domain in full, with the rest retrieved from reference TRBV7-9 and TRBJ2-5, is DTGVSQNPRHKITKRGQNVTFRCDPISEHNRLYWYRQTLGQGPEFLTYFQNEAQLEKSRLLSDRFSAERPKGSFSTLEIQRTEQGDSAMYLCASSLRGLKLETQYFGPGTRLLVL.

V usage is TRBV6-1 and J usage is TRBJ1-3; D may be TRBD1 (5 bases). The CDR3 runs to 15 residues. Trimming took off 7 bases at V and 1 base at J, with 14 bases between the two ends. Germline-derived CDR1 and CDR2 are MNHNS and SASEGT. Written as DNA, the CDR3 is TGTGCCAGCATCCTTTTAAGGGGTTCTGGAAACACCATATATTTT. It specifies CASILLRGSGNTIYF.